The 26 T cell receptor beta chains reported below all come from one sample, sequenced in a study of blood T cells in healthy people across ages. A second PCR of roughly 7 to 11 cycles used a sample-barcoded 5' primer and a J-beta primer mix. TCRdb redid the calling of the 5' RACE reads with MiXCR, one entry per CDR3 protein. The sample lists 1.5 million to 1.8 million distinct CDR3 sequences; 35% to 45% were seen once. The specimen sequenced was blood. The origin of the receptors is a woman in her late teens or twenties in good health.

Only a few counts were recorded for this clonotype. The CDR3 loop reads CASSFDSGSGYNQPQHF. Written as DNA, the CDR3 is TGTGCCAGCAGTTTTGACTCGGGGAGTGGGTACAATCAGCCCCAGCATTTT. This chain connects TRBV12-3 or TRBV12-4 to TRBJ1-5; D gene uncertain. With 3 bases removed from V and 3 bases from J, the gap between germline ends came to 18 bases. The CDR3 is 17 residues long.

CDR3 region: CASSYSGRKSYEQYF. The CDR3 DNA reads as TGTGCCAGCAGTTACTCTGGTAGAAAGTCCTACGAGCAGTACTTC. V usage is TRBV6-2 or TRBV6-3 and J usage is TRBJ2-7; no clear D gene. CDR1 is MNHEY and CDR2 is SVGEGT in the germline V gene. Deletions cut 0 bases from V and 1 base from J, with 10 bases between. This CDR3 has 15 amino acids.

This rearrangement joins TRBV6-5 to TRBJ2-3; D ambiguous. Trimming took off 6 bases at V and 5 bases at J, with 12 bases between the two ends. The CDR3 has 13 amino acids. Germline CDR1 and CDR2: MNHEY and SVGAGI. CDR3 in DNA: TGTGCCAGCAGCTTCGGAACCTTAGATACGCAGTATTTT. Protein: CASSFGTLDTQYF.

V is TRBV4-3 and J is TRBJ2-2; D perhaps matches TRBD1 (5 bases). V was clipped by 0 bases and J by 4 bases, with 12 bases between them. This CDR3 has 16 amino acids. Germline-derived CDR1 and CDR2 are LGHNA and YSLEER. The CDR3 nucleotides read TGCGCCAGCAGCCAAGATTCCCTCGACAGCACCGGGGAGCTGTTTTTT. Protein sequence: CASSQDSLDSTGELFF.

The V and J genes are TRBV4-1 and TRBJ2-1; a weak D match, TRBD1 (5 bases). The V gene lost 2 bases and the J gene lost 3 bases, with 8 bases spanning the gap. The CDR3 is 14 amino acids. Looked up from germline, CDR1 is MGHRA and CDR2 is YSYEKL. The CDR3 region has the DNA TGCGCCAGCAGCCAATATACAGGCTACAATGAGCAGTTCTTC. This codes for CASSQYTGYNEQFF.

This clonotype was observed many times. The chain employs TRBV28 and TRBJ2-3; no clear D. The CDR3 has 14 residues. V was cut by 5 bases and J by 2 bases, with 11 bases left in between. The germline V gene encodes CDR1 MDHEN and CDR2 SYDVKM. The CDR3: CASSPLGNTDTQYF. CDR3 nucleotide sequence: TGTGCCAGCAGTCCCCTCGGAAACACAGATACGCAGTATTTT. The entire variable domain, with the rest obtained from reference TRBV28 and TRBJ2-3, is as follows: DVKVTQSSRYLVKRTGEKVFLECVQDMDHENMFWYRQDPGLGLRLIYFSYDVKMKEKGDIPEGYSVSREKKERFSLILESASTNQTSMYLCASSPLGNTDTQYFGPGTRLTVL.

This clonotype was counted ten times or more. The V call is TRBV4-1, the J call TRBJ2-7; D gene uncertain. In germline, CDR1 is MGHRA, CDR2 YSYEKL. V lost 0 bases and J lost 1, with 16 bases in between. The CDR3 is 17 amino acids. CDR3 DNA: TGCGCCAGCAGCCAAGAAAGTCCGGCAGGTCAATCCTACGAGCAGTACTTC. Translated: CASSQESPAGQSYEQYF.

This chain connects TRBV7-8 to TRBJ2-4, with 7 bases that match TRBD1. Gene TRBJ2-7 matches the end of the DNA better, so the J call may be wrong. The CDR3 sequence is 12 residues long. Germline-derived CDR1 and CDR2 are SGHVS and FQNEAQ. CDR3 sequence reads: CASRLDRDEQYF. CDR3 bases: TGTGCCAGCAGGCTTGACAGGGACGAGCAGTACTTC.

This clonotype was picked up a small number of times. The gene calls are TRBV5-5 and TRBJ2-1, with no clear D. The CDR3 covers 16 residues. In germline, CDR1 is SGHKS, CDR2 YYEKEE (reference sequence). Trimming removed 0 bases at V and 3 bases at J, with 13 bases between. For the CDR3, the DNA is TGTGCCAGCAGCTTGGTGGCCGAGGAGTTCTACAATGAGCAGTTCTTC. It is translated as CASSLVAEEFYNEQFF.

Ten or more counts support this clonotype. In DNA form, the CDR3 reads TGCAGTGCTAGGGGACTAGCGGTCACCTACAATGAGCAGTTCTTC. This gives the protein CSARGLAVTYNEQFF. This chain joins TRBV20-1 and TRBJ2-1; 11 positions agree with TRBD2. V dropped 3 bases and J dropped 2; count of bases not matched to a gene: 3. Germline V CDR1 and CDR2: DFQATT, SNEGSKA (reference sequence). The CDR3 length is 15 residues.

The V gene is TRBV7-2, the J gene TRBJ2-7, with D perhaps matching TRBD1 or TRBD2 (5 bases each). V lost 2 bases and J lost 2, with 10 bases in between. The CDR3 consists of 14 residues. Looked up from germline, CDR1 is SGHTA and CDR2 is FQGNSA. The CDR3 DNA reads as TGTGCCAGCAGCTTACCAGGGAGCACCTACGAGCAGTACTTC. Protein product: CASSLPGSTYEQYF.

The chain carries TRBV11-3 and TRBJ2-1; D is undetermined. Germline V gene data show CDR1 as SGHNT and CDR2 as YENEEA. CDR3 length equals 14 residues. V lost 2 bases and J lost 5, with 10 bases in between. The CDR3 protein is CASSLSQLNNEQFF. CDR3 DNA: TGTGCCAGCAGCTTAAGTCAGCTTAACAATGAGCAGTTCTTC.

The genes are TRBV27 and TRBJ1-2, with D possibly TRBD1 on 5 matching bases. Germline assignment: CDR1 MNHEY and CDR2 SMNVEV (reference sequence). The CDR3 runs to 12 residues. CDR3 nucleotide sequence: TGTGCGGCGGGCAGGGTAGACTATGGCTACACCTTC. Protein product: CAAGRVDYGYTF.

Here the CDR3 DNA reads TGTGCCAGCAGCTTCGCGCCGGGACAGGCATACGAGCAGTACTTC. Translated: CASSFAPGQAYEQYF. This chain connects TRBV5-6 to TRBJ2-7; 8 bases line up with TRBD1. The V segment lost 2 bases and the J segment 4 bases; nucleotides outside the gene matches: 8. This CDR3 has 15 residues. Per germline, CDR1 SGHDT and CDR2 YYEEEE.

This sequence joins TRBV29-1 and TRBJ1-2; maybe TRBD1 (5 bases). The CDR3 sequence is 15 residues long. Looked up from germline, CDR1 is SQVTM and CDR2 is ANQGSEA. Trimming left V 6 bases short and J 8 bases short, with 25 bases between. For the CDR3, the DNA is TGCAGCGTGCCCCGGGCAGGGCTATCTGCGGGAGGCTACACCTTC. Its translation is CSVPRAGLSAGGYTF.

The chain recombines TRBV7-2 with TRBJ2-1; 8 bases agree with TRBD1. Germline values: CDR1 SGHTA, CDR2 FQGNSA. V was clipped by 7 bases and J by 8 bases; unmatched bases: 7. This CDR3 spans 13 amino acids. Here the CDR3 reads CASNRDRGDEQFF. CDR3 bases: TGTGCCAGCAACCGAGACAGGGGAGATGAGCAGTTCTTC.

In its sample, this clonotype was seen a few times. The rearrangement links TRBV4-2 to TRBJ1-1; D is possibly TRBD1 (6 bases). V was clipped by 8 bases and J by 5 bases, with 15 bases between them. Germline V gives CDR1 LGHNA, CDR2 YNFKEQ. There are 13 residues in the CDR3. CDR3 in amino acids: CASSPQGWTEAFF. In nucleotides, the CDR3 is TGTGCCAGCTCACCTCAGGGGTGGACTGAAGCTTTCTTT.

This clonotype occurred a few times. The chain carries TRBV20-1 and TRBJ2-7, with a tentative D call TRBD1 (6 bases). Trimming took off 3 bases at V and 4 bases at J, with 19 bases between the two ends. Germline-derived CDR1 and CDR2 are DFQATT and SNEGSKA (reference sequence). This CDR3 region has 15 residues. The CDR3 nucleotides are TGCAGTGCTAGTCATGGGTCGGGGACAACGTACGAGCAGTACTTC. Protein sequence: CSASHGSGTTYEQYF.

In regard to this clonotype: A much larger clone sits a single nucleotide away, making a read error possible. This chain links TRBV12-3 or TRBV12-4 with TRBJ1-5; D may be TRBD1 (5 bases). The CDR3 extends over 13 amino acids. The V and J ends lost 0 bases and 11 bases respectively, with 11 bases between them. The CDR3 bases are TGTGCCAGCAGTTTAGCGCGGGGGGTGGCCCAGCATTTT. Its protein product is CASSLARGVAQHF.

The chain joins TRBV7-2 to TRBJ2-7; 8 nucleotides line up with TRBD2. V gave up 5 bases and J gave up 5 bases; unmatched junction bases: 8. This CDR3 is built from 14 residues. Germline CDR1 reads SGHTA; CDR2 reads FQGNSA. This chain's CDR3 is CASSQRTSPHEQYF. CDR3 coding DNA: TGTGCCAGCAGCCAGCGGACTAGCCCCCACGAGCAGTACTTC.

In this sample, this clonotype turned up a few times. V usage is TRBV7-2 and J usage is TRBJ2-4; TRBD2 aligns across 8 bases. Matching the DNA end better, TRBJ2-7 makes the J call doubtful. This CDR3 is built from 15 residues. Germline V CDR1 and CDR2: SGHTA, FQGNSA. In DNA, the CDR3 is TGTGCCAGCAGCTCGTCCGGGACTAGGGCCCACGAGCAGTACTTC. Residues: CASSSSGTRAHEQYF.

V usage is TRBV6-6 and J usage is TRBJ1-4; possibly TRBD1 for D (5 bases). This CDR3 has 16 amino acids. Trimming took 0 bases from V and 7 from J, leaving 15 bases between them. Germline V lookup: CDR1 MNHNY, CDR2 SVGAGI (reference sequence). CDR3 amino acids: CASSYSFSRAPEKLFF. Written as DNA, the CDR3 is TGTGCCAGCAGTTACTCGTTTAGCAGGGCACCTGAAAAACTGTTTTTT.

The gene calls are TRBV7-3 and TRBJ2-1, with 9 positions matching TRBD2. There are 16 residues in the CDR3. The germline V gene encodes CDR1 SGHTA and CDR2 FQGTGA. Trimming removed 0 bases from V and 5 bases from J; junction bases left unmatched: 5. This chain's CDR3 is CASSLTGLAPNNEQFF. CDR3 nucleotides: TGTGCCAGCAGCTTAACCGGACTAGCGCCAAACAATGAGCAGTTCTTC.

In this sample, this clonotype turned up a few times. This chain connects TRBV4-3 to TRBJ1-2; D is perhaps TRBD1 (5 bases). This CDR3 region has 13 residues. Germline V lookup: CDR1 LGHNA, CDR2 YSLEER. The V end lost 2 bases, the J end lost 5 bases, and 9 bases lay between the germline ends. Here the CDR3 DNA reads TGCGCCAGCAGCCAACTGGAGGGGTATGGCTACACCTTC. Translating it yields CASSQLEGYGYTF.

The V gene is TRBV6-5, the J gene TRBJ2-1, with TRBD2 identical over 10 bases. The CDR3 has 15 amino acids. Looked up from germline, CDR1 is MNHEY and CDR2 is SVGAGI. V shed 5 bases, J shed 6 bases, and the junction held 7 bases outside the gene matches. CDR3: CASSQSGGARNEQFF. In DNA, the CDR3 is TGTGCCAGCAGTCAAAGCGGGGGGGCTCGCAATGAGCAGTTCTTC.

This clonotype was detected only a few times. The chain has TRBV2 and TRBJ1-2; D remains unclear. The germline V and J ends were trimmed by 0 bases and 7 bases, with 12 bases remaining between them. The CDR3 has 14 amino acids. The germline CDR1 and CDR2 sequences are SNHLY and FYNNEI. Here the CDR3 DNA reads TGTGCCAGCAGTGAAGCGCTGGATGCGGGTGGCTACACCTTC. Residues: CASSEALDAGGYTF.